These 12 T cell receptor beta chains were all obtained from the same sample, sequenced in a study of T cells in tumors after PD-1 blockade. The table came from immunoSEQ multiplex PCR; TCRdb's copy has only in-frame clones and leaves some out. The sample has approximately 20,000 clones, 81% seen once. Material: PBMCs, obtained after anti-PD-1 therapy. The receptors were gathered from a human donor with advanced basal cell or squamous cell carcinoma (not recorded which).

The chain joins TRBV29-1 to TRBJ1-1; D gene unclear. This CDR3 contains 13 residues. CDR1 SQVTM and CDR2 ANQGSEA come from the germline V gene. The V end lost 7 bases, the J end lost 0 bases, and 12 bases lay between the germline ends. CDR3 sequence (DNA): TGCAGCGCCAAGACAAGCATGAACACTGAAGCTTTCTTT. It encodes CSAKTSMNTEAFF.

A few counts support this clone. The rearrangement uses TRBV24-1 and TRBJ2-7, with D hard to call. CDR3 size: 13 residues. Germline CDR1 reads KGHDR; CDR2 reads SFDVKD. The V and J ends lost 5 bases and 6 bases respectively, with 13 bases between them. CDR3: CATSGSRIGEQYF. CDR3 DNA sequence: TGTGCCACCAGTGGTAGCAGGATAGGCGAGCAGTACTTC.

The chain recombines TRBV4-2 with TRBJ2-7; possible D gene TRBD1, 5 bases. CDR1 and CDR2 from the germline V gene are LGHNA and YNFKEQ. The germline V and J ends were trimmed by 3 bases and 5 bases, with 14 bases remaining between them. CDR3 size: 14 residues. This chain's CDR3 is CASSHVPGAHEQYF. The CDR3, as DNA: TGTGCCAGCAGCCATGTTCCTGGGGCCCACGAGCAGTACTTC.

J is TRBJ2-3 and V is TRBV12-3 or TRBV12-4; D may be TRBD2 (5 bases). The V end lost 3 bases, the J end lost 8 bases, and 9 bases lay between the germline ends. CDR3 length: 12 amino acids. The CDR3 is CASSFERATQYF. The CDR3 coding sequence is TGTGCCAGCAGTTTTGAGAGGGCTACGCAGTATTTT.

Of note for this clone: The junction differs from germline at one of its ends, possibly a read error. The chain carries TRBV2 and TRBJ2-1, with D maybe TRBD2 (6 bases). From germline, CDR1 is SNHLY and CDR2 FYNNEI. The CDR3 sequence is 16 residues long. The CDR3: CVSSEWGGGGNNEQFF. CDR3 DNA: TGTGTCAGCAGTGAATGGGGAGGTGGGGGGAACAATGAGCAGTTCTTC.

The chain uses TRBV24-1 and TRBJ2-1; 7 nucleotides match TRBD2. Trimming cost V 3 bases and J 9 bases; bases outside gene matches: 4. Germline V gene data show CDR1 as KGHDR and CDR2 as SFDVKD. The CDR3 covers 13 residues. CDR3 in amino acids: CATSDPSGGEQFF. CDR3 sequence (DNA): TGTGCCACCAGTGATCCCTCGGGGGGTGAGCAGTTCTTC.

V and J are TRBV5-4 and TRBJ2-4; 8 bases are shared with TRBD1. V lost 3 bases to trimming and J lost 0 bases; unmatched junction nucleotides: 5. The germline gives CDR1 SGHNT, CDR2 YYREEE (reference sequence). CDR3 length: 16 residues. The CDR3: CASSSGQGEAKNIQYF. CDR3 sequence (DNA): TGTGCCAGCAGCTCCGGACAGGGAGAAGCCAAAAACATTCAGTACTTC.

V usage is TRBV21-1 and J usage is TRBJ1-5; no check of the table's D call, TRBD1, against the DNA was made. TRBV21-1 is designated a pseudogene. This CDR3 is built from 18 residues. Here the CDR3 DNA reads TGTGCCAGCAGCAAAGCGCGCGACAGGGGAAAGGGGGGTCAGCCCCAGCATTTT. Its translation is CASSKARDRGKGGQPQHF.

The chain's CDR3 is CASSLGYGEGYTF. The CDR3 coding sequence is TGTGCCAGCAGCTTAGGTTACGGGGAAGGCTACACCTTC. V is TRBV13 and J is TRBJ1-2; D remains ambiguous. Trimming shortened V by 0 bases and J by 8 bases, and 10 bases separated the two germline ends. The germline V gene encodes CDR1 PRHDT and CDR2 FYEKMQ (reference sequence). This CDR3 comprises 13 residues. Full variable domain (outside the CDR3, taken from reference TRBV13 and TRBJ1-2): AAGVIQSPRHLIKEKRETATLKCYPIPRHDTVYWYQQGPGQDPQFLISFYEKMQSDKGSIPDRFSAQQFSDYHSELNMSSLELGDSALYFCASSLGYGEGYTFGSGTRLTVV.

Written as DNA, the CDR3 is TGTGCCAGCATCGAAGGGACAGGGGTGAACACTGAAGCTTTCTTT. Translated: CASIEGTGVNTEAFF. The chain combines TRBV11-1 with TRBJ1-1, with 10 nucleotides matching TRBD1. In germline, CDR1 is SGHAT, CDR2 FQDESV (reference sequence). The J segment lost 0 bases and the V segment lost 7 bases, leaving 5 bases of the junction unmatched. The CDR3 is 15 residues long. Drawing the rest from reference TRBV11-1 and TRBJ1-1, the complete variable domain is EAEVAQSPRYKITEKSQAVAFWCDPISGHATLYWYRQILGQGPELLVQFQDESVVDDSQLPKDRFSAERLKGVDSTLKIQPAELGDSAMYLCASIEGTGVNTEAFFGQGTRLTVV.

The chain uses TRBV2 and TRBJ2-1; no firm D call. The V and J ends lost 4 bases and 4 bases respectively, with 14 bases between them. Germline V CDR1 and CDR2: SNHLY, FYNNEI. This CDR3 spans 15 amino acids. CDR3 sequence: CASSANPPQYNEQFF. The CDR3 region has the DNA TGTGCCAGCAGTGCGAACCCCCCCCAATACAATGAGCAGTTCTTC. The full variable domain, rest sourced from reference TRBV2 and TRBJ2-1, is EPEVTQTPSHQVTQMGQEVILRCVPISNHLYFYWYRQILGQKVEFLVSFYNNEISEKSEIFDDQFSVERPDGSNFTLKIRSTKLEDSAMYFCASSANPPQYNEQFFGPGTRLTVL.

The chain uses TRBV10-3 and TRBJ2-3; weak D call: TRBD2 (6 bases). CDR1 ENHRY and CDR2 SYGVKD come from the germline V gene. Deletions cut 11 bases from V and 2 bases from J, with 17 bases between. The CDR3 has 14 amino acids. CDR3 amino acids: CASSWRGTTDTQYF. The CDR3 DNA reads TGTGCCTCCAGTTGGAGGGGTACCACAGATACGCAGTATTTT.